This is a list of T cell receptor beta chains from one sample in a study of T cell repertoires in cytomegalovirus infection. TCRdb recomputed calls from the reads with MiXCR, one row per CDR3 protein. This table has 7,000 to 9,500 distinct CDR3 sequences, around 50% appearing once. Antigen specificity for these receptors is unknown. Sequenced input: PBMCs, sequenced either directly or after in vitro stimulation (not recorded which). Receptors originate from a human donor in good health (CMV status not recorded). Some clones in this sample may be carry-over from other donors' samples. CDR3s include the opening cysteine and the closing phenylalanine or tryptophan. Each record gives: clone size, J gene, V gene, D gene, CDR3 DNA, CDR3 protein. D genes are given only for firm matches. The size entry is marked missing in some rows and otherwise reads once, few, many or a size class.

NA,TRBJ2-1,TRBV7-9,NA,TGTGCCAGCATCTTTTTGTTAATATCCACCTACAATGAGCAGTTCTTC,CASIFLLISTYNEQFF
NA,TRBJ1-2,TRBV11-2,TRBD1,TGTGCCAGCAGCTCACCACAGGGGGCGATCTATGGCTACACCTTC,CASSSPQGAIYGYTF
NA,TRBJ1-3,TRBV6-8,NA,TGTGCCAGCAAGCTCACAATCAGCTCTGGAAACACCATATATTTT,CASKLTISSGNTIYF
NA,TRBJ2-1,TRBV7-9,NA,TGTGCCAGCAGCGTGTTGGGAATATCCACATACAAGGACCCGTTCTTC,CASSVLGISTYKDPFF
NA,TRBJ2-3,TRBV2,TRBD2,TGTGCCAGCAGTTACCGACTAGCAGATACGCAGAATTTT,CASSYRLADTQNF
once,TRBJ2-5,TRBV27,NA,NA,CSSILVSMPETQYF
NA,TRBJ2-1,TRBV20-1,TRBD2,TGCAGTTCTAGAGATCTCGATACTAGCGGATCCTACAATGAGCAGTTCTTC,CSSRDLDTSGSYNEQFF
NA,TRBJ1-5,TRBV6-1,TRBD1,TGTGACCCAGGCCTCCGACAGGGGACCAATCATCCCCAGCATTTT,CDPGLRQGTNHPQHF
few,TRBJ2-1,TRBV7-3,TRBD1,TGTGCCAGCAGCTTCAGACAGGGGCTTCTGAATGAGCAGTTCTTC,CASSFRQGLLNEQFF
once,TRBJ1-5,TRBV7-6,NA,TGTGCCAGCAGCCCCGAACCATACAGCAATCAGCCCCCGGATTTT,CASSPEPYSNQPPDF
NA,TRBJ1-5,TRBV20-1,NA,TGCAGTTCAGCTATTCCGGGACAAGCAAGCAATCAGCCCCCACATTTT,CSSAIPGQASNQPPHF
NA,TRBJ1-4,TRBV20-1,NA,TGCAGTGCTAGAGATCTGTCTGGCGCTAATGAAAAACTGTTTTTT,CSARDLSGANEKLFF
NA,TRBJ2-1,TRBV7-3,TRBD2,TGTGCCAGCAGCTCGGTAATCGGGACTAGCGGCTACAATGAGCAGTTCTTC,CASSSVIGTSGYNEQFF
NA,TRBJ2-7,TRBV2,TRBD2,TGTGCCAGCACGAGCCCCCCCCCCCGCGGGAGCTCCTACGAGCAGTACTTC,CASTSPPPRGSSYEQYF
few,TRBJ2-1,TRBV6-2/TRBV6-3,NA,TGTGCCAGCAGTTACGGCGCTAGCTCCTACAATGAGCAGTTCTTC,CASSYGASSYNEQFF
NA,TRBJ2-5,TRBV12-3/TRBV12-4,NA,TGTGCCAGCAGTTTATATAATGGAGAGACCCAGTACTTC,CASSLYNGETQYF
NA,TRBJ1-6,TRBV19,NA,TGTGCCAGTAGTCCCGGCGGCGAGAATTCACCCCTCCACTTT,CASSPGGENSPLHF
NA,TRBJ2-1,TRBV7-9,NA,TGTGCCAGCAGCTTGTTGGGAATCTTC,CASSLLGIF
many,TRBJ2-7,TRBV12-3/TRBV12-4,NA,TGTGCCAGCAGTCTCCTTAGCTACGAGCAGTACTTC,CASSLLSYEQYF
NA,TRBJ1-5,TRBV7-6,NA,TGTGCCCGCAGCCCCGAAACATACAGCACTCATCCCCAGCCTTTT,CARSPETYSTHPQPF
NA,TRBJ1-5,TRBV7-7,NA,TGTGCCAGCATCACCGAAACATACAGCAATCATACCCAGCATTTT,CASITETYSNHTQHF
NA,TRBJ1-5,TRBV6-5,TRBD1,TGTGACCCAGGCCTCCTACAGGGGACCAATCAGCCCCAGCATTTT,CDPGLLQGTNQPQHF
few,TRBJ2-1,TRBV7-9,NA,TGTGCCAGCAGCTTGTTTGTACTATCCACCTACAATGAGCAGTTCTTC,CASSLFVLSTYNEQFF
NA,TRBJ1-5,TRBV7-8,NA,TGTGACAGCAGCCCCGAAACATACAGCAATCATCCCCAGCCTTTT,CDSSPETYSNHPQPF
few,TRBJ1-1,TRBV7-9,NA,TGTGCCAGCAGCTTGCAGCTGGGGTCTCGAACTGACGCTTTCTTT,CASSLQLGSRTDAFF
NA,TRBJ1-5,TRBV12-5,TRBD1,TGTGCTAGTGGTTTGATCCCTTGGACAGGGCAGCCCCAGCATTTT,CASGLIPWTGQPQHF
NA,TRBJ2-3,TRBV7-2,NA,TGTTCCAGCAGCTTAACGGACAAGATAGAGACGACGTATTTT,CSSSLTDKIETTYF
NA,TRBJ1-1,TRBV12-3/TRBV12-4,NA,TGTGCCAGCAGCCTAAGGGTTTCCCAACATGGCACTGAAGCTTTCTTT,CASSLRVSQHGTEAFF
NA,TRBJ2-7,TRBV7-9,TRBD1,TGTGCAAGCAGACCGGGACAGACTTTCTACGAGAAGTACTTC,CASRPGQTFYEKYF
few,TRBJ2-7,TRBV7-6,NA,TGTGCCAGCAGCTTAGCGGTCGGGGGCTGGGAGCAGTACTTC,CASSLAVGGWEQYF